This T cell receptor (beta chain) was identified in a study of T cell clonality in common variable immunodeficiency. This clone turned up a few times. The antigen remains undetermined. Sequencing ends 3 residues short of the CDR3 end; the germline J gene provides the rest. Germline lookup yields CDR1 SGHVS and CDR2 FNYEAQ. V lost 0 bases and J lost 1, with 10 bases in between. The CDR3 is made up of 16 amino acids. Clones were sequenced by immunoSEQ multiplex PCR, and TCRdb holds only the in-frame ones, with some missing. This sample has roughly 40,000 clones, each found more than once. Broader study findings: The cause of increased CVID clonality remains unclear without subpopulation sequencing. In common variable immunodeficiency, TCR beta chains reportedly carried fewer deletions and N-nucleotide insertions.

The source material was peripheral blood mononuclear cells. The receptor's source is a human donor with common variable immunodeficiency. V and J are TRBV7-6 and TRBJ1-3, with no clear D. CDR3 bases read: TGTGCCAGCAGCTTAGCCTCGGTAGGGTCTGGAAACACC. This translates into CASSLASVGSGNT. The CDR3, in full, reads CASSLASVGSGNTIYF.